One and the same sample provided the 30 T cell receptor beta chains below, sequenced in a study of beta chain features in type 1 diabetes. cDNA synthesis used the whole RNA isolate, giving expressed TCRB sequences. The data were produced by immunoSEQ multiplex PCR, yet TCRdb's version contains in-frame clones alone and is incomplete. The sample lists hundreds of thousands of clones, around 15% occurring once. Sequencing used central memory CD4+ T cells from blood. The receptor source for this set is a young man in good health.

This clone was found a few times. The chain carries TRBV7-6 and TRBJ2-3; D is ambiguous. The length of the CDR3 is 13 residues. Trimming took off 5 bases at V and 4 bases at J, with 10 bases between the two ends. Germline CDR1 SGHVS, CDR2 FNYEAQ. CDR3 amino acids: CASSPRPPDTQYF. CDR3 bases: TGTGCCAGCAGCCCTAGACCGCCAGATACGCAGTATTTT.

This clone occurred many times. The chain joins TRBV30 to TRBJ1-1; 7 nucleotides match TRBD1. CDR1 and CDR2 from the germline V gene are GTSNPN and SVGIG (reference sequence). This CDR3 contains 13 residues. V lost 1 base, J lost 10 bases, and 9 bases stayed unmatched. DNA of the CDR3: TGTGCCTGGAGTGAAGGACAGGCAGTGGGAGCTTTCTTT. Encoded protein: CAWSEGQAVGAFF.

This clone was counted at least ten times. This chain joins TRBV18 and TRBJ2-7, with D uncertain. Trimming took 5 bases from V and 1 from J, leaving 12 bases between them. Germline assignment: CDR1 KGHSH and CDR2 LQKENI. The CDR3 has 14 amino acids. The CDR3 region is CASSSSDTSYEQYV. As DNA, the CDR3 is TGTGCCAGCTCATCCTCAGACACGTCCTACGAGCAGTACGTC.

The J gene is TRBJ1-2, the V gene TRBV18, with 7 bases aligning to TRBD1. V trimming: 2 bases; J trimming: 1 base; junction bases outside the gene matches: 7. The CDR3 is 16 amino acids. Germline loops: CDR1 KGHSH, CDR2 LQKENI. The DNA of the CDR3 is TGTGCCAGCTCACCAGGACAGGACAAGATTAACTATGGCTACACCTTC. Its protein product is CASSPGQDKINYGYTF.

This clone was counted between two and nine times. The chain has TRBV19 and TRBJ2-1; 9 nucleotides agree with TRBD1. The trim removed 10 bases at V and 5 bases at J, leaving 12 bases unmatched. Germline lookup yields CDR1 LNHDA and CDR2 SQIVND (reference sequence). The CDR3 length is 15 residues. The CDR3 DNA is TGTGCCACCGATTTCGGGACAGGGTATGACAATGAGCAGTTCTTC. It is translated as CATDFGTGYDNEQFF.

The V and J genes are TRBV19 and TRBJ2-1, with D uncertain. The CDR3 runs to 19 residues. In germline, CDR1 is LNHDA, CDR2 SQIVND (reference sequence). V was clipped by 9 bases and J by 7 bases, with 34 bases between them. CDR3 nucleotides: TGTGCCAGCGCAACCGGTCGAGCACCCACCACCAACCTAGGTAATGAGCAGTTCTTC. Translated, it gives CASATGRAPTTNLGNEQFF.

The chain combines TRBV5-4 with TRBJ2-3; the match to TRBD2 covers 10 bases. Trimming at V came to 1 base and at J to 4 bases, leaving 6 bases not matched to a gene. The CDR3 length is 16 residues. Germline loops: CDR1 SGHNT, CDR2 YYREEE (reference sequence). The CDR3 spells CASSLYSGGASDTQYF. CDR3 nucleotides: TGTGCCAGCAGCTTGTACAGCGGGGGGGCATCAGATACGCAGTATTTT.

V gene TRBV13 combines with J gene TRBJ2-5, with a possible D match to TRBD2 (6 bases). The J call is in doubt because the DNA end fits TRBJ2-7 better. CDR3 length: 15 amino acids. CDR1 and CDR2 (germline): PRHDT, FYEKMQ (reference sequence). The CDR3 spells CASSPRMGRGHEQYF. The CDR3 bases are TGTGCCAGCAGCCCTAGGATGGGGCGGGGACACGAGCAGTACTTC.

This chain uses TRBV6-5 with TRBJ1-3; D not certain. The V gene lost 6 bases and the J gene lost 4 bases, with 10 bases spanning the gap. CDR1 MNHEY and CDR2 SVGAGI come from the germline V gene. The CDR3 consists of 13 residues. This CDR3 reads CASSQATGNTIYF. CDR3 sequence (DNA): TGTGCCAGCAGCCAAGCGACAGGAAACACCATATATTTT.

The chain recombines TRBV3-2 with TRBJ2-5. TRBV3-2 is designated a pseudogene. The CDR3 is 9 residues long. The DNA of the CDR3 is TGTGCCAGCGGGGACGCTCCGGACTTC. Residues: CASGDAPDF.

This clone showed up just a few times. Distinct nucleotide sequences in the sample also encode this CDR3. This chain connects TRBV5-4 to TRBJ1-4; D gene ambiguous. The CDR3 length is 14 residues. In germline, CDR1 is SGHNT, CDR2 YYREEE (reference sequence). V was cut by 0 bases and J by 7 bases, with 10 bases left in between. This chain's CDR3 is CASSLGGVGEKLFF. In DNA form, the CDR3 reads TGTGCCAGCAGCTTGGGTGGGGTTGGTGAAAAACTGTTTTTT.

The V call is TRBV6-5, the J call TRBJ2-1; no firm D call. Trimming removed 7 bases from V and 7 bases from J, with 8 bases in between. Per the germline V gene, CDR1 is MNHEY and CDR2 is SVGAGI. This CDR3 spans 11 amino acids. The CDR3 is CASTVLNEQFF. CDR3 nucleotides: TGTGCCAGCACCGTACTAAATGAGCAGTTCTTC.

This clone was found many times. Other nucleotide sequences from this sample produce the same CDR3. For the CDR3, the DNA is TGTGCCAGCAGCTTACTAGCGGGAAGCACAGATACGCAGTATTTT. It yields the protein CASSLLAGSTDTQYF. The chain is built from TRBV7-9 and TRBJ2-3; 9 bases map to TRBD2. The CDR3 has 15 residues. CDR1 and CDR2 from the germline V gene are SEHNR and FQNEAQ (reference sequence). Trimming removed 2 bases from V and 0 bases from J; junction bases left unmatched: 0.

The rearrangement links TRBV12-5 to TRBJ2-3; D gene unclear. V was clipped by 2 bases and J by 0 bases, with 6 bases between them. CDR1 and CDR2 (germline): LGHNT, FRNRAP. The CDR3 extends over 14 amino acids. The CDR3 sequence is CASGLWSSTDTQYF. For the CDR3, the DNA is TGTGCTAGTGGTTTGTGGAGTAGCACAGATACGCAGTATTTT.

The sample holds many counts of this clone. V usage is TRBV7-2 and J usage is TRBJ2-3; no clear D gene. Germline lookup yields CDR1 SGHTA and CDR2 FQGNSA. The CDR3 consists of 12 residues. With 5 bases removed from V and 3 bases from J, the gap between germline ends came to 6 bases. The CDR3 region has the DNA TGTGCCAGCAGCCCGAATACAGATACGCAGTATTTT. As protein: CASSPNTDTQYF. The full variable domain, its missing parts supplied by reference TRBV7-2 and TRBJ2-3, is GAGVSQSPSNKVTEKGKDVELRCDPISGHTALYWYRQSLGQGLEFLIYFQGNSAPDKSGLPSDRFSAERTGGSVSTLTIQRTQQEDSAVYLCASSPNTDTQYFGPGTRLTVL.

This clone was recorded a few times. The chain uses TRBV10-3 and TRBJ2-5; D gene unclear. V dropped 3 bases and J dropped 1 base, with 9 bases sitting between them. CDR1 ENHRY and CDR2 SYGVKD come from the germline V gene. The CDR3 runs to 14 residues. This CDR3 reads CAISDMGGQETQYF. The CDR3 region has the DNA TGTGCCATCAGTGATATGGGCGGCCAAGAGACCCAGTACTTC.

This clone was observed at least ten times. The rearrangement links TRBV4-3 to TRBJ1-1, with D hard to call. The CDR3 has 13 residues. The germline V gene encodes CDR1 LGHNA and CDR2 YSLEER. V was pared by 0 bases and J by 10 bases, with 12 bases between. The CDR3 DNA follows: TGCGCCAGCAGCCAAGATCCCTTAACAGCAGCTTTCTTT. It is translated as CASSQDPLTAAFF.

A few counts support this clone. The chain recombines TRBV11-3 with TRBJ2-3; D is undetermined. This CDR3 comprises 12 residues. Trimming left V 7 bases short and J 0 bases short, with 5 bases between. Germline V gene data show CDR1 as SGHNT and CDR2 as YENEEA. The CDR3 DNA is TGTGCCAGCACTCGGAGCACAGATACGCAGTATTTT. This translates into CASTRSTDTQYF.

This clone appeared a few times. The J gene is TRBJ2-6, the V gene TRBV18; 8 positions match TRBD2. With 5 bases clipped from V and 0 bases from J, the junction kept 6 bases outside the gene matches. The CDR3 contains 17 residues. Germline V gene sequence: CDR1 KGHSH, CDR2 LQKENI. The CDR3 nucleotides read TGTGCCAGCTCATTAACTAGCGGCACCTCTGGGGCCAACGTCCTGACTTTC. This codes for CASSLTSGTSGANVLTF.

This clone was detected ten times or more. V and J are TRBV7-9 and TRBJ2-3; D remains ambiguous. Germline V gene sequence: CDR1 SEHNR, CDR2 FQNEAQ (reference sequence). The CDR3 runs 13 residues. V was shortened by 5 bases and J by 9 bases, with 15 bases between the two germline ends. CDR3 sequence: CASSPGRVWTQYF. The CDR3 region has the DNA TGTGCCAGCAGCCCAGGCCGGGTATGGACGCAGTATTTT.

In its sample, this clone was seen a few times. The chain employs TRBV7-2 and TRBJ1-2; no definite D call. Germline CDR1 SGHTA, CDR2 FQGNSA. The CDR3 extends over 14 amino acids. V was pared by 5 bases and J by 4 bases, with 14 bases between. CDR3 loop: CASSLLLASYGYTF. CDR3 DNA: TGTGCCAGCAGCCTATTGTTGGCCTCCTATGGCTACACCTTC.

This clone was counted between two and nine times. The chain uses TRBV5-4 and TRBJ1-1; a possible D gene is TRBD1 (6 bases). The CDR3 runs to 15 residues. Germline V CDR1 and CDR2: SGHNT, YYREEE (reference sequence). Trimming removed 4 bases from V and 0 bases from J, with 13 bases in between. CDR3 sequence: CASSRPTGVNTEAFF. CDR3 coding DNA: TGTGCCAGCAGCCGACCGACAGGAGTGAACACTGAAGCTTTCTTT.

This clone was counted only a few times. V is TRBV5-1 and J is TRBJ1-5; unclear D gene. V lost 0 bases, J lost 7 bases, and 14 bases lay in between. From germline, CDR1 is SGHRS and CDR2 YFSETQ. The CDR3 has 15 residues. In DNA form, the CDR3 reads TGCGCCAGCAGCTTGGAGGGTAGGGTCTCCCAGCCCCAGCATTTT. It translates to CASSLEGRVSQPQHF.

The V and J genes are TRBV28 and TRBJ2-7; 8 nucleotides align to TRBD1. This CDR3 comprises 13 residues. V was pared by 4 bases and J by 6 bases, with 5 bases of the junction left unmatched. Germline-derived CDR1 and CDR2 are MDHEN and SYDVKM. The CDR3 sequence: CASSSGQEGEQYV. CDR3 DNA: TGTGCCAGCAGTTCGGGACAGGAGGGCGAGCAGTACGTC.

This clone was detected a few times. The CDR3 loop is CASSLGGTGVGDEQFF. CDR3 coding DNA: TGTGCCAGCAGCTTAGGAGGGACAGGGGTGGGGGATGAGCAGTTCTTC. V gene TRBV7-2 combines with J gene TRBJ2-1, with 10 bases aligning to TRBD1. CDR3 length equals 16 residues. The germline V gene has CDR1 SGHTA and CDR2 FQGNSA. The ends lost 1 base at V and 8 bases at J; junction bases unmatched: 8.

This clone was seen only a few times. The chain carries TRBV6-1 and TRBJ1-1; possibly TRBD1 for D (6 bases). Trimming took 10 bases from V and 11 from J, leaving 14 bases between them. The CDR3 is 10 amino acids. Germline V lookup: CDR1 MNHNS, CDR2 SASEGT. The CDR3 reads CATWTAAAFF. The DNA for the CDR3 is TGTGCCACGTGGACAGCTGCGGCTTTCTTT.

Only a few counts were recorded for this clone. The V gene is TRBV7-2, the J gene TRBJ1-2, with D tentatively TRBD1 (5 bases). The CDR3 contains 15 residues. V was shortened by 1 base and J by 0 bases, with 9 bases between the two germline ends. Germline CDR1 reads SGHTA; CDR2 reads FQGNSA. Here the CDR3 DNA reads TGTGCCAGCAGCTTAGTAGACAGTTCTAACTATGGCTACACCTTC. Translating it yields CASSLVDSSNYGYTF.

This clone was recorded at least ten times. The rearrangement joins TRBV9 to TRBJ1-3; D perhaps matches TRBD1 (6 bases). CDR3 length equals 14 residues. V gave up 3 bases and J gave up 4 bases, with 11 bases separating them. Per the germline V gene, CDR1 is SGDLS and CDR2 is YYNGEE. As DNA, the CDR3 is TGTGCCAGCAGCGCCGGGACACCGGGAAACACCATATATTTT. Encoded protein: CASSAGTPGNTIYF.

This clone occurred many times. V and J are TRBV11-2 and TRBJ2-3, with 7 bases lining up with TRBD2. From germline, CDR1 is SGHAT and CDR2 FQNNGV. CDR3 length: 16 residues. Unmatched junction bases numbered 6, after V lost 1 base and J lost 2 bases. In nucleotides, the CDR3 is TGTGCCAGCAGCTTAGCCCCGGGACTAAACACAGATACGCAGTATTTT. It codes for CASSLAPGLNTDTQYF.

The V and J genes are TRBV18 and TRBJ2-7; D is unclear. The germline CDR1 and CDR2 sequences are KGHSH and LQKENI. The CDR3 covers 12 residues. V was pared by 3 bases and J by 9 bases, with 12 bases between. CDR3 sequence: CASSPGSSVQYF. As DNA, the CDR3 is TGTGCCAGCTCACCGGGCTCGTCTGTGCAGTACTTC.